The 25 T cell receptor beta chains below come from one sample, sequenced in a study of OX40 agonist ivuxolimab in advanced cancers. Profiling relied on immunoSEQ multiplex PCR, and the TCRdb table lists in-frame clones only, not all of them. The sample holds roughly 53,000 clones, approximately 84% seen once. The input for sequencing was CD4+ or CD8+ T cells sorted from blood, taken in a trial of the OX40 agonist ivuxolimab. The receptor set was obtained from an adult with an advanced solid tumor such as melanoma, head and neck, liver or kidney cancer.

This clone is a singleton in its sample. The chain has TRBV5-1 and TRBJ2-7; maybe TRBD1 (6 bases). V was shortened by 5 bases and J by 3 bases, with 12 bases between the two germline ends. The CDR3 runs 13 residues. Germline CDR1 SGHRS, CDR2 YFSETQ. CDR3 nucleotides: TGCGCCAGCAGTTTCACGGGACACTACGAGCAGTACTTC. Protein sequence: CASSFTGHYEQYF.

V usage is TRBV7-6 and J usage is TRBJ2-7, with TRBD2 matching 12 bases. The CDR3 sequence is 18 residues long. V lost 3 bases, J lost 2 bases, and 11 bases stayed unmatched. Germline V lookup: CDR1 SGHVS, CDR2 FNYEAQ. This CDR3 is CASSFLGRTSGTTYEQYF. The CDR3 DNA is TGTGCCAGCAGCTTTCTAGGGAGGACTAGCGGGACAACCTACGAGCAGTACTTC. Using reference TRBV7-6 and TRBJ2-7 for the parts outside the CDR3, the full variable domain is GAGVSQSPRYKVTKRGQDVALRCDPISGHVSLYWYRQALGQGPEFLTYFNYEAQQDKSGLPNDRFSAERPEGSISTLTIQRTEQRDSAMYRCASSFLGRTSGTTYEQYFGPGTRLTVT.

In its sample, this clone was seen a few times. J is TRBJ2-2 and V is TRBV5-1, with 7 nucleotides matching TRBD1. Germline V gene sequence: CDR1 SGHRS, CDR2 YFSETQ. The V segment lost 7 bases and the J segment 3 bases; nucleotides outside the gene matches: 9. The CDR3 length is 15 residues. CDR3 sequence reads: CASYRGGGDTGELFF. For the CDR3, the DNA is TGCGCCAGCTACCGAGGGGGCGGTGACACCGGGGAGCTGTTTTTT.

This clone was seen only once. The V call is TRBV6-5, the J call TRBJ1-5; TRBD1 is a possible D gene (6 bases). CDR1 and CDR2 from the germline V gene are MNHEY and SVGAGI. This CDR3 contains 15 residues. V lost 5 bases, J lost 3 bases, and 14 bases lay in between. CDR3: CASSHRQANNQPQHF. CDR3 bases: TGTGCCAGCAGTCATAGACAGGCTAACAATCAGCCCCAGCATTTT.

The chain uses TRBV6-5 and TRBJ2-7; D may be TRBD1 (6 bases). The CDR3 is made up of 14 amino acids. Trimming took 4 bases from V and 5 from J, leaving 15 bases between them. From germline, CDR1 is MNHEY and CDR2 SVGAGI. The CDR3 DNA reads TGTGCCAGCAGTTCGGCAGGGGCGATTGACGAGCAGTACTTC. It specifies CASSSAGAIDEQYF.

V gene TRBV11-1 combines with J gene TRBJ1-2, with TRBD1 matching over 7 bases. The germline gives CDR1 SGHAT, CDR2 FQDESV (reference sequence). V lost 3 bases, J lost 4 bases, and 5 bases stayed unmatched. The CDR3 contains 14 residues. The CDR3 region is CASSFPGQTYGYTF. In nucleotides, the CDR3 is TGTGCCAGCAGCTTCCCGGGACAGACCTATGGCTACACCTTC.

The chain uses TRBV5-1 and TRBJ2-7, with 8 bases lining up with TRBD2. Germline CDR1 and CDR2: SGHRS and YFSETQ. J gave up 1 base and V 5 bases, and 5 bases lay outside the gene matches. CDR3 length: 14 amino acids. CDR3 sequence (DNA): TGCGCCAGCAGTCACAGCGGGAGTTCCTACGAGCAGTACTTC. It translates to CASSHSGSSYEQYF.

The CDR3 DNA reads TGTGCCAGCAGCTCGGCGGAGACCCAGTACTTC. It yields the protein CASSSAETQYF. The rearrangement links TRBV7-9 to TRBJ2-5; no firm D call. V was pared by 4 bases and J by 5 bases, with 5 bases between. Germline CDR1 reads SEHNR; CDR2 reads FQNEAQ (reference sequence). This CDR3 is built from 11 residues. Looking up the rest from reference TRBV7-9 and TRBJ2-5 gives the full variable domain: DTGVSQNPRHKITKRGQNVTFRCDPISEHNRLYWYRQTLGQGPEFLTYFQNEAQLEKSRLLSDRFSAERPKGSFSTLEIQRTEQGDSAMYLCASSSAETQYFGPGTRLLVL.

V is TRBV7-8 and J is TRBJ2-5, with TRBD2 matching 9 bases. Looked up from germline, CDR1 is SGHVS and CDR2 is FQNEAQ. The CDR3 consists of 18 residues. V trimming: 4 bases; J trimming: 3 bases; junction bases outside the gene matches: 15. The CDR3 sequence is CASSSTIIATSGEETQYF. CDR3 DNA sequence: TGTGCCAGCAGCTCAACAATTATTGCGACTAGCGGCGAAGAGACCCAGTACTTC.

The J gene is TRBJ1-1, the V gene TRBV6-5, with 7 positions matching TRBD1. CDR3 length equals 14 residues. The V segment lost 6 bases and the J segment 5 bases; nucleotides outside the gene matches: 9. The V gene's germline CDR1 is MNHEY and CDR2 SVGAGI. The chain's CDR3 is CASSVQGMMTEAFF. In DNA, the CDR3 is TGTGCCAGCAGCGTACAGGGGATGATGACTGAAGCTTTCTTT.

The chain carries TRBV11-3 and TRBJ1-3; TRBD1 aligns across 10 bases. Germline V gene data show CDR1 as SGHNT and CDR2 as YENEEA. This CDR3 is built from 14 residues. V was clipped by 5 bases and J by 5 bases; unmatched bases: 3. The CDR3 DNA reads TGTGCCAGCAGCCTTGACAGGGGGCGAAACACCATATATTTT. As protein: CASSLDRGRNTIYF.

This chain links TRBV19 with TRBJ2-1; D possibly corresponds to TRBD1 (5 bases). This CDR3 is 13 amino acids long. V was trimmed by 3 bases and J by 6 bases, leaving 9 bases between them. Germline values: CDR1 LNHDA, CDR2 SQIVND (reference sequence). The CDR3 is CASSIARANEQFF. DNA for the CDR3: TGTGCCAGTAGTATCGCCAGGGCCAATGAGCAGTTCTTC.

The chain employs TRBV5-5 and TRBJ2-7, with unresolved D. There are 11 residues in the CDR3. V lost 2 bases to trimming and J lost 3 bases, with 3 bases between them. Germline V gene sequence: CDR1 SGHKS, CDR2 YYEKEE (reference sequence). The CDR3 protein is CASSFGYEQYF. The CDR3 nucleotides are TGTGCCAGCAGCTTTGGCTACGAGCAGTACTTC.

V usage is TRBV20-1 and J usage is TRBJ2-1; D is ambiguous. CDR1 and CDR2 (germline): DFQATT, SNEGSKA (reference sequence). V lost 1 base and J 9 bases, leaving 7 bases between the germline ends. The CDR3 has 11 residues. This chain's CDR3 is CSARGSGEQFF. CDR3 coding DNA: TGCAGTGCTAGAGGTTCGGGTGAGCAGTTCTTC.

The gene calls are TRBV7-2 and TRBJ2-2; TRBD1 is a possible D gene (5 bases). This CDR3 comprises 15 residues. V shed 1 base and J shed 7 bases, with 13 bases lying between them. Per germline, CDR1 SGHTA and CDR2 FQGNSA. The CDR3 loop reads CASSLGTLLGGELFF. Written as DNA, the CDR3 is TGTGCCAGCAGCTTAGGGACATTATTGGGCGGGGAGCTGTTTTTT.

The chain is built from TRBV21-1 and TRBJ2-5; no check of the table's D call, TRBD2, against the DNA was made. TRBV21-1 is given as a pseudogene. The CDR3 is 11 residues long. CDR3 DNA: TGTGCCAGCCGGGTGTGGGAGACCCAGTACTTC. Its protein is CASRVWETQYF.

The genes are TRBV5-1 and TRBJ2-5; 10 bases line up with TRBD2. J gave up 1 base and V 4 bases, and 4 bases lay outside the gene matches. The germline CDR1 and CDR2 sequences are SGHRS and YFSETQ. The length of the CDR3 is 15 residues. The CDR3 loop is CASSISGRTQETQYF. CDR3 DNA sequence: TGCGCCAGCAGCATTAGCGGGAGGACCCAAGAGACCCAGTACTTC.

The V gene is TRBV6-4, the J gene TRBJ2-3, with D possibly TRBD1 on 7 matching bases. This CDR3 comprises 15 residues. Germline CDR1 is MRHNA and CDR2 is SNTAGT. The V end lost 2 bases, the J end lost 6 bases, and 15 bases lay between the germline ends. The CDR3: CASSDGPSGGDTQYF. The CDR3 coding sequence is TGTGCCAGCAGTGACGGTCCCTCAGGGGGGGATACGCAGTATTTT.

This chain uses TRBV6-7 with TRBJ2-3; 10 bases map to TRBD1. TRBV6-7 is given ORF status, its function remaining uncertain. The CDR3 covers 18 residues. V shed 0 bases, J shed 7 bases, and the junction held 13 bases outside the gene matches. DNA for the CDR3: TGTGCCAGCAGTTACTCGTTCGGGACAGGGGATTTGGGAAATACGCAGTATTTT. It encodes CASSYSFGTGDLGNTQYF.

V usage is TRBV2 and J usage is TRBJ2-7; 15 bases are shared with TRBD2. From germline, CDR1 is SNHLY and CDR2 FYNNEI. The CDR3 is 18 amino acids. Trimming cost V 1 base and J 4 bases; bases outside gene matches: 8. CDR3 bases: TGTGCCAGCAGTGAAGGGACTAGCGGGAGGGCCGACCCTTACGAGCAGTACTTC. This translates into CASSEGTSGRADPYEQYF. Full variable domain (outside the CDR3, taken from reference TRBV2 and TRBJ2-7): EPEVTQTPSHQVTQMGQEVILRCVPISNHLYFYWYRQILGQKVEFLVSFYNNEISEKSEIFDDQFSVERPDGSNFTLKIRSTKLEDSAMYFCASSEGTSGRADPYEQYFGPGTRLTVT.

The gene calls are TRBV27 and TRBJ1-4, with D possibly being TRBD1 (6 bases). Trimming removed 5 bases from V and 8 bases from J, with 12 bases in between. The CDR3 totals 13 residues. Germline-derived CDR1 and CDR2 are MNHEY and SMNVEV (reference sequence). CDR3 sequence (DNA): TGTGCCAGCAGTCTTACGGACAGAGAAAAACTGTTTTTT. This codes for CASSLTDREKLFF.

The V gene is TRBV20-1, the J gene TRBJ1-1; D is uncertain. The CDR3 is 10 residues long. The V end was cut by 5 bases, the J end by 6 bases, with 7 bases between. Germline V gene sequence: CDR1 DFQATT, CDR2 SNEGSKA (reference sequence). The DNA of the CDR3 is TGCAGTGCTGTAGTTGCTGAAGCTTTCTTT. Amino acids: CSAVVAEAFF.

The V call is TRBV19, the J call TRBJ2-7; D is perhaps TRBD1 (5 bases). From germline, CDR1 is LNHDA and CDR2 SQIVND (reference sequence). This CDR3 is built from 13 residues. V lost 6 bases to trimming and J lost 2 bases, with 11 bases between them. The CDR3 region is CASRKTETYEQYF. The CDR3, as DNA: TGTGCCAGTAGGAAGACAGAGACCTACGAGCAGTACTTC.

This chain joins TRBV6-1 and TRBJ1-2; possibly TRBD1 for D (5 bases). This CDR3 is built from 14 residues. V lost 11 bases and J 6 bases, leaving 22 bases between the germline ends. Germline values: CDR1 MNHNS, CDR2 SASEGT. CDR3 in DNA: TGTGCCGGGGGTGGGGAAGACTGGTTCGATGGCTACACCTTC. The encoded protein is CAGGGEDWFDGYTF.

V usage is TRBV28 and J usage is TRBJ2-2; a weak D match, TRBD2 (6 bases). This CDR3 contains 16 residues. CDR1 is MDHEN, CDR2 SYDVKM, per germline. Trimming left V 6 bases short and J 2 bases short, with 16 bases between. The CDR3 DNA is TGTGCCAGCAGCCCCCGGGGCGGGACCAACACCGGGGAGCTGTTTTTT. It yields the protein CASSPRGGTNTGELFF.